The subject of this entry is one T cell receptor (beta chain). Its specificity is unknown. This record comes from a study of cytomegalovirus exposure and HLA in healthy donors. The PCR ran on 60 Vbeta and 13 Jbeta primers. Per the original data handling: An analysis that came later counted some 81 million unique TCR beta chains, roughly 11 million shared. Sequenced by immunoSEQ multiplex PCR; TCRdb stores in-frame clones only, minus some. V and J calls and clone size are copied from that table; D and trimming were computed from the DNA. This sample's table has more than 45,000 clones. The study, taken as a whole, reports: Researchers catalogued 150 or so TCR beta chains as cytomegalovirus-associated. Reported findings show TCR beta sequences accurately forecast HLA-A and HLA-B alleles in most subjects.

V shed 9 bases, J shed 4 bases, and the junction held 11 bases outside the gene matches. CDR1 and CDR2 (germline): SNHLY, FYNNEI. This CDR3 has 15 residues. The sample taken for sequencing was PBMCs. The chain is built from TRBV2 and TRBJ2-3; the match to TRBD2 covers 9 bases. The sequence was collected from a woman aged 60 to 75 in good health and CMV-seropositive. The DNA of the CDR3 is TGTGCCAGGAGGGAAGGGGCGGGGGGGCCAGATACGCAGTATTTT. Its protein is CARREGAGGPDTQYF.